These T cell receptor beta chains were read from a single sample in a study of cytomegalovirus exposure and HLA in healthy donors. Generated by immunoSEQ multiplex PCR, the TCRdb table keeps only in-frame clones and is missing some. The repertoire holds about 140,000 clones, around 80% seen once, with around 7% in the top ten. The specimen sequenced was PBMCs. Receptors were obtained from a middle-aged man in good health and CMV-seropositive. Each CDR3 is given without its conserved first and last residue.

>TRBJ2-7|TRBV30
AWSASRGLQY
>TRBJ2-3|TRBV27
ASSLEKRIGTDTQY
>TRBJ1-1|TRBV27
ASSPTWSGTEAF
>TRBJ2-7|TRBV4-2
ASSQGYGGLSYEQY
>TRBJ2-7|TRBV29-1
SVTGTVAYEQY
>TRBJ1-5|TRBV5-1
ASSLAGTGSQPQH
>TRBJ2-7|TRBV7-8
ASSPLTTYEQY
>TRBJ2-5|TRBV19
ASSASREGGTQY
>TRBJ1-2|TRBV15
ATSRDRAGSGYT
>TRBJ2-3|TRBV6-7
ASKTSGRSVSTDTQY
>TRBJ2-1|TRBV11-3
ASSLGRNRQF
>TRBJ2-7|TRBV6-5
ASSGARIRSYEQY
>TRBJ2-7|TRBV10-1
ASSESGTSYEQY
>TRBJ2-2|TRBV29-1
SVTLRESVYTGELF
>TRBJ2-1|TRBV9
ASSASGTGNHEQF
>TRBJ2-7|TRBV19
ASSIDDFSYEQY